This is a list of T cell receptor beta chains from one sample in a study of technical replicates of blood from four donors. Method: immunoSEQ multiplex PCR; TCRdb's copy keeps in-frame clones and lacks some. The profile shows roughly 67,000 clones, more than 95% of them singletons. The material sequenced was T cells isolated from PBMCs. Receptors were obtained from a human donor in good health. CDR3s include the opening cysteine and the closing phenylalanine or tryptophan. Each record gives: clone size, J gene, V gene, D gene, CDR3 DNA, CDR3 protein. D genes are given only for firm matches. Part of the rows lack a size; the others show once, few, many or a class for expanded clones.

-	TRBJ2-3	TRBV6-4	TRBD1	TGTGCCAGCAGTGAACAGGGGGCAGATACGCAGTATTTT	CASSEQGADTQYF
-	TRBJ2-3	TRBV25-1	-	TGTGCCACCTCAAACCGGGACTTAAACACAGATACGCAGTATTTT	CATSNRDLNTDTQYF
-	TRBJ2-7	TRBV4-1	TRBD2	TGCGCCAGCAGCCAAGGGGGGGGGTCTTTTTACGAGCAGTACTTC	CASSQGGGSFYEQYF
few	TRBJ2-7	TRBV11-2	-	TGTGCCAGCAGAAAAATTAGGGGCGGTTCTTCCTACGAGCAGTACTTC	CASRKIRGGSSYEQYF
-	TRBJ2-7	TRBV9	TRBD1	TGTGCCAGCAGCCTTGGGACAGCTACCTACGAGCAGTACTTC	CASSLGTATYEQYF
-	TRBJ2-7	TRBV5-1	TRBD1	TGCGCCAGCAGCTCCCTTACAGGGGGCGGTAACTACGAGCAGTACTTC	CASSSLTGGGNYEQYF
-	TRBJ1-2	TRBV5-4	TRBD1	TGTGCCAGCAGCTTGGCGGACAGGGGTAGCGGCTACACCTTC	CASSLADRGSGYTF
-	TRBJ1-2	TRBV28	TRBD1	TGTGCCAGCAGCACCGGACAGGGCGACTATGGCTACACCTTC	CASSTGQGDYGYTF
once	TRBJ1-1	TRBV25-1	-	TGTGCCAGCAGTGAGGGGGCGGGGAACACTGAAGCTTTCTTT	CASSEGAGNTEAFF
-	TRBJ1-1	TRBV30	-	TGTGCCTGGAGTGTACCGGGAAGGAGAACTGAAGCTTTCTTT	CAWSVPGRRTEAFF
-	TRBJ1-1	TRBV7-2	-	TGTGCCAGCAGCTTATCAGAGAACACTGAAGCTTTCTTT	CASSLSENTEAFF
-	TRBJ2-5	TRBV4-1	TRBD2	TGCGCCAGCAGCCAAGATCGGTTTTTAGGGACTAGCGGGAAGACCCAGTACTTC	CASSQDRFLGTSGKTQYF
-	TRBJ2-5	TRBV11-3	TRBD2	TGTGCCAGCAGCTTAGACTCAGTTAGCGGGGGCTATCCAGAGACCCAGTACTTC	CASSLDSVSGGYPETQYF
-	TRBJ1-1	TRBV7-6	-	TGTGCCAGCAGCTACACAACGTCGAGGAGGACAGTTCTCCCGAACACTGAAGCTTTCTTT	CASSYTTSRRTVLPNTEAFF
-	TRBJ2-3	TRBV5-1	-	TGCGCCAGCAGTCCGGGGACAGATACGCAGTATTTT	CASSPGTDTQYF
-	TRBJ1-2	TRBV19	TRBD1	TGTGCCAGTAGTATGTTGACAGGGAACGTCTATGGCTACACCTTC	CASSMLTGNVYGYTF
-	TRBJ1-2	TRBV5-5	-	TGTGCCAGCAGCTTGGATACAGGGAGGGATGGCTACACCTTC	CASSLDTGRDGYTF
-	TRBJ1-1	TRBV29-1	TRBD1	TGCAGCGCCCGACCGGACAGGGCACAAGCTTTCTTT	CSARPDRAQAFF
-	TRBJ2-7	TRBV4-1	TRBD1	TGCGCCAGCAGCCGCCTTCCGGGACAGACTCGGTACTTC	CASSRLPGQTRYF
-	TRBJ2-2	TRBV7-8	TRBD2	TGTGCCAGCAGCTTGACTAGCGGGGGGGCGAACACCGGGGAGCTGTTTTTT	CASSLTSGGANTGELFF
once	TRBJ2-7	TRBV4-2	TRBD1	TGTGCCAGCAGCGCCCCCGGGACAGCCTACGAGCAGTACTTC	CASSAPGTAYEQYF
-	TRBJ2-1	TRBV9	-	TGTGCCAGCAAAGGAGGTGGTCCCTCCTACAATGAGCAGTTCTTC	CASKGGGPSYNEQFF
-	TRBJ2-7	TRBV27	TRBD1	TGTGCCAGCAGTCCTCCGGGACAGGTCTACGAGCAGTACTTC	CASSPPGQVYEQYF
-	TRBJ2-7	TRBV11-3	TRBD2	TGTGCCAGCAGCGGGACTAGCGGGGGGCCAGGTTACGAGCAGTACTTC	CASSGTSGGPGYEQYF
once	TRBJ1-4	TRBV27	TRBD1	TGTGCCAGCAGTATAGGGGGCGGATGGGGTAATGAAAAACTGTTTTTT	CASSIGGGWGNEKLFF
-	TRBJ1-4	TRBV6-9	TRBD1	TGTGCCAGCAGCCTCAGGGGGACGCATGAAAAACTGTTTTTT	CASSLRGTHEKLFF